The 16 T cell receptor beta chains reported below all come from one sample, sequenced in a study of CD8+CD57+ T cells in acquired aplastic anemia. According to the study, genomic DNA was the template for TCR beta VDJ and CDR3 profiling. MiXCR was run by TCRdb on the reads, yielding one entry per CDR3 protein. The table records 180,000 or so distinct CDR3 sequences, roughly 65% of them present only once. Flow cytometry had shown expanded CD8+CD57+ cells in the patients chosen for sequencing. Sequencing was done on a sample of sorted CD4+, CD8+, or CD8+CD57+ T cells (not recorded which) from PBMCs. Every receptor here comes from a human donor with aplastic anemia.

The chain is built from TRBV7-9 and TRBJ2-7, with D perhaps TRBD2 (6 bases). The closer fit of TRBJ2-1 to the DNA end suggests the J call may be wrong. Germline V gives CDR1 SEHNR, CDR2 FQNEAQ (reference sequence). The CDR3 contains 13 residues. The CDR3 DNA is TGTGCCAGCAGCCACGGGGGAGTCGGTGAGCAGTTCTTC. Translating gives CASSHGGVGEQFF.

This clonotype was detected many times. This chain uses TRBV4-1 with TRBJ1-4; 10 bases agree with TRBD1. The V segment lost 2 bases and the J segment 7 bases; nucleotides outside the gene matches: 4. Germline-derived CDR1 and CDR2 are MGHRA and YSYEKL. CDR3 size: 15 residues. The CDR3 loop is CASSQTGTGAEKLFF. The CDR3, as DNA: TGCGCCAGCAGCCAAACCGGGACAGGGGCTGAAAAACTGTTTTTT.

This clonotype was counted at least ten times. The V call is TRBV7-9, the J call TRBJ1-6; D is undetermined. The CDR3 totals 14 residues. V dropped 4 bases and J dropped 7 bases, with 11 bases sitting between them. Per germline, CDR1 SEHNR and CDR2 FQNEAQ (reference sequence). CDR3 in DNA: TGTGCCAGCAGCTCCGGACGAACCAATTCACCCCTCCACTTT. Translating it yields CASSSGRTNSPLHF.

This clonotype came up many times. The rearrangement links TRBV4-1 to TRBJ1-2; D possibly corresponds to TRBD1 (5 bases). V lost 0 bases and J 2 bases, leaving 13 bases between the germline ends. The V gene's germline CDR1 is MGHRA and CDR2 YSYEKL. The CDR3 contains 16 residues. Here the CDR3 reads CASSQDPGGTNYGYTF. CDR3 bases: TGCGCCAGCAGCCAAGATCCCGGGGGGACCAACTATGGCTACACCTTC.

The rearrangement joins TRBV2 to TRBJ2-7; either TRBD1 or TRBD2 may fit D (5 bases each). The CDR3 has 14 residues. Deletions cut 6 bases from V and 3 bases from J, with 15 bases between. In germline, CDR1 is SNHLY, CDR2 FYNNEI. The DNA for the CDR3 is TGTGCCAGCAGCCCCGGGGCGGGTAACTACGAGCAGTACTTC. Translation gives CASSPGAGNYEQYF.

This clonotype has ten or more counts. CDR3 sequence reads: CATSGISGTAYGYTF. CDR3 DNA: TGTGCCACCAGTGGAATCTCCGGGACAGCCTATGGCTACACCTTC. This chain uses TRBV24-1 with TRBJ1-2; 7 nucleotides match TRBD1. CDR1 is KGHDR, CDR2 SFDVKD, per germline. V lost 5 bases to trimming and J lost 4 bases; unmatched junction nucleotides: 9. The CDR3 contains 15 residues.

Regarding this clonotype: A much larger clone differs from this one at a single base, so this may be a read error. CDR3: CASSLGRHTGTQYF. The CDR3 nucleotides read TGTGCCAGCAGCTTGGGGAGGCACACAGGTACGCAGTATTTT. J is TRBJ2-3 and V is TRBV7-9, with D possibly TRBD2 on 6 matching bases. The CDR3 covers 14 residues. The germline CDR1 and CDR2 sequences are SEHNR and FQNEAQ (reference sequence).

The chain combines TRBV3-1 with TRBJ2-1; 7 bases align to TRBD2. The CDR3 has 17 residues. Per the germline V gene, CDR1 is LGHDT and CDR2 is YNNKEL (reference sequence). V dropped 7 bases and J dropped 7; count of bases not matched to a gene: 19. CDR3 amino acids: CASNYPGLRSGGNEQFF. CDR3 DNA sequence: TGTGCCAGCAATTACCCGGGACTAAGGTCCGGTGGGAATGAGCAGTTCTTC.

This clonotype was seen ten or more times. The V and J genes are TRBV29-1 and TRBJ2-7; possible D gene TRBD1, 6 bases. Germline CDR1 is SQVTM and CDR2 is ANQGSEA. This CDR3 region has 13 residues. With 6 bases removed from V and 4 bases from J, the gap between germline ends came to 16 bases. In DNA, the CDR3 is TGCAGCGTGGTCGGGGACAACCTATACGAGCAGTACTTC. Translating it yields CSVVGDNLYEQYF.

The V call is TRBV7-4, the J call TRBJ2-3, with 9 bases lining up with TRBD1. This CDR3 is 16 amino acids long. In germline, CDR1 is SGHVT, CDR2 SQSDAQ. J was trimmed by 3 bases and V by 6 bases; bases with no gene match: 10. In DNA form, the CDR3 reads TGTGCCAGCAGTGAAGGTTTGGGGACAGGGACAGATACGCAGTATTTT. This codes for CASSEGLGTGTDTQYF.

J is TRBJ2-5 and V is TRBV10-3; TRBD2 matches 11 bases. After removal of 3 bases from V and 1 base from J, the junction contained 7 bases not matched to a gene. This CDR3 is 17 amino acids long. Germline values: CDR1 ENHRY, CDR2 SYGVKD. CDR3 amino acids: CAISETTSGRFQETQYF. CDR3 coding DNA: TGTGCCATCAGTGAAACAACTAGCGGGAGATTCCAAGAGACCCAGTACTTC.

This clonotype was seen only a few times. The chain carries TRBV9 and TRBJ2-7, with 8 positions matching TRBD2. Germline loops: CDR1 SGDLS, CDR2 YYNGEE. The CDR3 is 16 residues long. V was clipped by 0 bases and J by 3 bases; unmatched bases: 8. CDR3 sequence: CASSVASSGSIYEQYF. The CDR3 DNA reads TGTGCCAGCAGCGTAGCATCTAGCGGGTCGATCTACGAGCAGTACTTC.

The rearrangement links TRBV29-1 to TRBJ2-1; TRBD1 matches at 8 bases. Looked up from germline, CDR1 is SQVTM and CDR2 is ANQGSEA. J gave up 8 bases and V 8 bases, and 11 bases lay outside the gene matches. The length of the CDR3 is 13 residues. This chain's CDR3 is CSLVPGGRDEQFF. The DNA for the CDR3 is TGCAGCTTGGTCCCAGGGGGCCGGGATGAGCAGTTCTTC.

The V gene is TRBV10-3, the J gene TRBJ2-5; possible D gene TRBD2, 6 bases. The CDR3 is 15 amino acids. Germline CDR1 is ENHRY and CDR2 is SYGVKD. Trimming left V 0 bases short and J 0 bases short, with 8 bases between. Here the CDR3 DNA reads TGTGCCATCAGTGAGTCGGAGGGATACCAAGAGACCCAGTACTTC. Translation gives CAISESEGYQETQYF.

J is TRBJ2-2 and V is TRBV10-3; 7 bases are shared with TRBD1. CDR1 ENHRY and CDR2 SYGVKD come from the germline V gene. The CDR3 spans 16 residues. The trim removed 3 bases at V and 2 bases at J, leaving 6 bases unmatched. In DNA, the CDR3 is TGTGCCATCAGTGAACCGGGACAGAGAAACACCGGGGAGCTGTTTTTT. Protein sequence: CAISEPGQRNTGELFF.

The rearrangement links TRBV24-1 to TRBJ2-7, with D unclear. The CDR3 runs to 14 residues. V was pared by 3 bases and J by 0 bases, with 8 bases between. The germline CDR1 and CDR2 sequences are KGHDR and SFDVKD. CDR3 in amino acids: CATSDTARSYEQYF. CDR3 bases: TGTGCCACCAGTGATACAGCCCGCTCCTACGAGCAGTACTTC.